A selection of T cell receptor beta chains follows, all from one sample in a study of blood T cell repertoires in COVID-19. Measured with immunoSEQ multiplex PCR; TCRdb has only the in-frame clones, and not every one. The sample includes about 220,000 clones, 65% to 85% of them seen just once. The source material was peripheral blood. These TCRs come from a human donor in a cohort sampled during active COVID-19. The CDR3 runs from the conserved cysteine through the conserved F or W. A D gene is named only where the DNA matches it firmly. The listing skips clone size in some rows; elsewhere it reads once, few, many or a size class.

cdr3_nt: TGTGCCAGCGGAGAGCGTAAAGCTTTCTTT
cdr3_aa: CASGERKAFF
v_call: TRBV11-2
j_call: TRBJ1-1
d_call: NA
clone_size: NA

cdr3_nt: TGTGCCAGCAGTTGGCGATCAGGCTCCCCCACTGAAGCTTTCTTT
cdr3_aa: CASSWRSGSPTEAFF
v_call: TRBV6-5
j_call: TRBJ1-1
d_call: NA
clone_size: NA

cdr3_nt: TGCAGCGTAACGGACAGGGGACCCTCTGGAAACACCATATATTTT
cdr3_aa: CSVTDRGPSGNTIYF
v_call: TRBV29-1
j_call: TRBJ1-3
d_call: TRBD1
clone_size: NA

cdr3_nt: TGCGCCAGCAGCCAACACCCGGGACAGAACACCGGGGAGCTGTTTTTT
cdr3_aa: CASSQHPGQNTGELFF
v_call: TRBV4-1
j_call: TRBJ2-2
d_call: NA
clone_size: NA

cdr3_nt: TGTGCCAGCAGCTTGGGTGAGCCAAAAGCTTTCTTT
cdr3_aa: CASSLGEPKAFF
v_call: TRBV5-8
j_call: TRBJ1-1
d_call: NA
clone_size: few

cdr3_nt: TGTGCCAGCAGTTCTATACGGGGGGCTTACAATGAGCAGTTCTTC
cdr3_aa: CASSSIRGAYNEQFF
v_call: TRBV27
j_call: TRBJ2-1
d_call: NA
clone_size: few

cdr3_nt: TGTGCCAGCAGCCAAGGGGACGGAGGGGAGCAGTACTTC
cdr3_aa: CASSQGDGGEQYF
v_call: TRBV3-1/TRBV3-2
j_call: TRBJ2-7
d_call: NA
clone_size: NA

cdr3_nt: TGTGCCAGCAGCAAAGCTCTCAGCAATCAGCCCCAGCATTTT
cdr3_aa: CASSKALSNQPQHF
v_call: TRBV6-5
j_call: TRBJ1-5
d_call: NA
clone_size: NA

cdr3_nt: TGTGCCAGCAGCTTGCCCGCGGGCGGTAGCACAGATACGCAGTATTTT
cdr3_aa: CASSLPAGGSTDTQYF
v_call: TRBV7-6
j_call: TRBJ2-3
d_call: NA
clone_size: few

cdr3_nt: TGTGCCAGCAGCTTAGGACAGGGGGAAAAACTGTTTTTT
cdr3_aa: CASSLGQGEKLFF
v_call: TRBV7-8
j_call: TRBJ1-4
d_call: TRBD1
clone_size: NA